These 2 T cell receptor beta chains came from one sample sequenced in a study of T cells in Graves' hyperthyroidism and ophthalmopathy. Amplification of TCR beta CDR3 regions was performed using RNA transcripts as template. The HTBI set primed first-round TCR CDR3 RT-PCR. Each CDR3 protein gets one entry after TCRdb re-called the multiplex PCR reads with MiXCR. This table holds just under 750,000 distinct CDR3 sequences, about 35% found once. Sequencing used blood. These receptors were taken from a woman between 35 and 50 years old with Graves' hyperthyroidism.

This clonotype was detected a few times. The chain is built from TRBV4-1 and TRBJ1-1; D not certain. Germline assignment: CDR1 MGHRA and CDR2 YSYEKL. This CDR3 has 11 residues. V was clipped by 7 bases and J by 8 bases, with 11 bases between them. CDR3 sequence: CASTDGREAFF. CDR3 nucleotides: TGCGCCAGCACGGATGGACGCGAAGCTTTCTTT.

The chain is built from TRBV5-8 and TRBJ2-5; D unclear. This CDR3 region has 17 residues. The V gene's germline CDR1 is SGHTS and CDR2 YDEGEE. Trimming pared 0 bases from V and 4 bases from J, leaving 19 bases between. CDR3 sequence reads: CASSLGSGDNYGETQYF. As DNA, the CDR3 is TGTGCCAGCAGCTTGGGGTCGGGCGACAACTACGGAGAGACCCAGTACTTC.